This TCR beta chain originates from a study of cytomegalovirus exposure and HLA in healthy donors. Study-wide context: Sequencing of about 179 million T cells in an earlier analysis found 100 million or so unique TCR beta sequences. Study-level points and caveats: Upon later analysis, TCR association rates were observed to vary by HLA locus, being highest for DRB1 and lowest for HLA-C. For most TCR beta V segments, an earlier analysis put the productive rate at about 87% or about 30% of the time.

Germline assignment: CDR1 MDHEN and CDR2 SYDVKM. The CDR3 length is 15 residues. The V end was cut by 5 bases, the J end by 2 bases, with 14 bases between. For this clone: The antigen remains undetermined.

This PCR relied on a set of 60 Vbeta primers and 13 Jbeta primers. Some clones are missing from TCRdb's copy, which holds only in-frame ones; the method was immunoSEQ multiplex PCR. The data hold 100,000 to 150,000 clones, with around two thirds observed a single time. The chain combines TRBV28 with TRBJ2-3; D perhaps matches TRBD1 (6 bases). The specimen was PBMCs. This TCR came from a man in his 60s in good health and CMV-seropositive. As DNA, the CDR3 is TGTGCCAGCAGTCCCGAGGGGGACAACACAGATACGCAGTATTTT. Amino acid sequence: CASSPEGDNTDTQYF. The variable domain in full, completed from reference TRBV28 and TRBJ2-3, reads DVKVTQSSRYLVKRTGEKVFLECVQDMDHENMFWYRQDPGLGLRLIYFSYDVKMKEKGDIPEGYSVSREKKERFSLILESASTNQTSMYLCASSPEGDNTDTQYFGPGTRLTVL.